Each of the 25 T cell receptor beta chains below was sequenced from the same sample in a study of tumor-infiltrating lymphocytes in primary liver carcinoma. Alongside blood RNA obtained from unsorted whole blood, germline DNA was also extracted. Total RNA amounting to roughly 450 ng was the source from which TCR beta cDNA was made with a constant-region primer. Amplification in three nested multiplex PCR rounds with slightly modified ARM-PCR gave rise to TCR beta libraries. TRBV1-TRBV30 forward and Cbeta reverse primers drove the first two approximately 10-cycle rounds. TCRdb ran MiXCR on the multiplex PCR reads and lists one entry per CDR3 protein. In the table there are 320,000 or so distinct CDR3 sequences, about 60% of which are singletons. The sequenced sample consisted of peripheral blood. The source is a man in his forties with primary liver carcinoma and hepatitis B virus infection.

CDR3 coding DNA: TGTGCCAGCAGTTACTCGAACTCTGGTACTTTCGTCGGGGAGCTGTTTTTT. Its translation is CASSYSNSGTFVGELFF. The chain uses TRBV6-6 and TRBJ2-2; D call uncertain. Trimming removed 0 bases at V and 7 bases at J, with 18 bases between. This CDR3 spans 17 amino acids. Per germline, CDR1 MNHNY and CDR2 SVGAGI (reference sequence).

The chain recombines TRBV5-4 with TRBJ2-1; D not certain. The CDR3 loop spans 14 amino acids. Looked up from germline, CDR1 is SGHNT and CDR2 is YYREEE (reference sequence). V dropped 2 bases and J dropped 9 bases, with 15 bases sitting between them. CDR3 nucleotide sequence: TGTGCCAGCAGCTTTGGTCGGAGTTACGGTGAGCAGTTCTTC. Translation gives CASSFGRSYGEQFF.

As concerns this clonotype: At one end, the junction sequence differs from germline, possibly due to a read error. The gene calls are TRBV6-2 or TRBV6-3 and TRBJ1-1; 7 nucleotides match TRBD1. Looked up from germline, CDR1 is MNHEY and CDR2 is SVGEGT. The CDR3 has 17 amino acids. The CDR3 sequence: CASSPSTGAILNTGAFF. The CDR3 DNA follows: TGTGCCAGCAGTCCGAGTACAGGGGCGATTTTGAACACTGGAGCTTTCTTT.

For this clonotype: Just one base apart from a much larger clone, this may be a read error. The chain combines TRBV4-1 with TRBJ1-3, with D tentatively TRBD1 (6 bases). Trimming stripped 5 bases from V and 0 bases from J, with 17 bases between. Germline lookup yields CDR1 MGHRA and CDR2 YSYEKL. CDR3 size: 17 residues. The chain's CDR3 is CASSKTLQGFSGNTIYF. CDR3 DNA: TGCGCCAGCAGCAAGACTCTACAGGGTTTCTCTGGAAACACCATATATTTT.

This clonotype was observed once. The V call is TRBV6-2 or TRBV6-3, the J call TRBJ1-5, with a possible D match to TRBD1 (6 bases). The end of the DNA fits TRBJ2-3 better, so the J call may be wrong. The V gene's germline CDR1 is MNHEY and CDR2 SVGEGT. The CDR3 contains 13 residues. CDR3 amino acids: CASRRGGYQSQYF. The CDR3 DNA is TGTGCCAGCAGACGTGGGGGCTATCAGTCCCAGTATTTT.

Remarks on this clonotype: Given a much more abundant clone one base away, this may be a read error. The chain joins TRBV6-2 or TRBV6-3 to TRBJ2-6; D is unresolved. This CDR3 region has 17 residues. Germline CDR1 and CDR2: MNHEY and SVGEGT. The CDR3 DNA is TGTGCCAACAGTTCGGCAGATTTAGGCGCTGGGGCCAACGTCCTGACTTTC. Translating it yields CANSSADLGAGANVLTF.

A remark on this clonotype: A much bigger clone sits one base away, suggesting this may be a read error. This sequence joins TRBV29-1 and TRBJ2-5, with D perhaps assigned TRBD1 or TRBD2 (5 bases each). The CDR3 loop spans 15 amino acids. The germline gives CDR1 SQVTM, CDR2 ANQGSEA. With 1 base removed from V and 5 bases from J, the gap between germline ends came to 17 bases. CDR3 sequence (DNA): TGCAGCGTTGAAGTCTCAAGGGGAGTGGTGGAGACCCAGTACTTC. This codes for CSVEVSRGVVETQYF.

Comments on this clonotype: Possible read error: a much larger clone is one base away. The chain recombines TRBV10-3 with TRBJ2-1; maybe TRBD2 (5 bases). Germline values: CDR1 ENHRY, CDR2 SYGVKD. The CDR3 totals 12 residues. V lost 6 bases to trimming and J lost 14 bases, with 17 bases between them. CDR3 protein: CAIRVEGPEKFF. As DNA, the CDR3 is TGTGCCATCAGAGTCGAGGGTCCCGAGAAGTTCTTC.

The CDR3 DNA is TGTGCCAGCAGGCAATTGGTAGCGGGAGGCACCTACACAGATACGCAGTATTTT. This gives the protein CASRQLVAGGTYTDTQYF. The chain uses TRBV4-2 and TRBJ2-3, with 10 nucleotides matching TRBD2. V was pared by 6 bases and J by 2 bases, with 14 bases of the junction left unmatched. This CDR3 region has 18 residues. Germline lookup yields CDR1 LGHNA and CDR2 YNFKEQ.

On this clonotype itself: One end of the junction fails to match germline, which may point to a read error. DNA of the CDR3: TGTGCCAGTACCGACAGCTTTAACTATTGCTACACCTTC. It is translated as CASTDSFNYCYTF. V usage is TRBV11-2 and J usage is TRBJ1-2; D is perhaps TRBD1 (5 bases). CDR3 length: 13 residues. CDR1 and CDR2 (germline): SGHAT, FQNNGV.

This clonotype has ten or more counts. The chain uses TRBV12-3 or TRBV12-4 and TRBJ2-5, with a weak D call TRBD2 (5 bases). This CDR3 is 13 amino acids long. V was shortened by 7 bases and J by 0 bases, with 9 bases between the two germline ends. CDR3 DNA sequence: TGTGCCAGCACCTCGGACTACCAAGAGACCCAGTACTTC. Protein product: CASTSDYQETQYF.

This rearrangement joins TRBV30 to TRBJ1-6, with 8 bases matching TRBD1. Trimming cost V 4 bases and J 6 bases; bases outside gene matches: 5. CDR1 is GTSNPN, CDR2 SVGIG, per germline (reference sequence). The CDR3 sequence is 14 residues long. DNA of the CDR3: TGTGCCTGGATGAGGACAGGGAGTAATTCACCCCTCCACTTT. Protein: CAWMRTGSNSPLHF. Filled out from reference TRBV30 and TRBJ1-6, the complete variable domain reads SQTIHQWPATLVQPVGSPLSLECTVEGTSNPNLYWYRQAAGRGLQLLFYSVGIGQISSEVPQNLSASRPQDRQFILSSKKLLLSDSGFYLCAWMRTGSNSPLHFGNGTRLTVT.

This clonotype showed up just a few times. The rearrangement joins TRBV6-5 to TRBJ1-1, with a weak D call TRBD1 (5 bases). The V gene lost 7 bases and the J gene lost 9 bases, with 18 bases spanning the gap. This CDR3 has 13 amino acids. Germline CDR1 reads MNHEY; CDR2 reads SVGAGI. CDR3 in amino acids: CASTAPQGGQAFF. As DNA, the CDR3 is TGTGCCAGCACCGCCCCCCAGGGAGGGCAAGCTTTCTTT.

Concerning this clonotype itself: This may arise from a read error, as a much more abundant clone is one base away. The rearrangement links TRBV12-3 or TRBV12-4 to TRBJ2-3, with TRBD1 matching 8 bases. The CDR3 sequence is 18 residues long. CDR3 region: CASGLSFGGRGQPDTQYF. Written as DNA, the CDR3 is TGTGCCAGCGGTTTATCGTTTGGCGGCAGGGGGCAGCCAGATACGCAGTATTTT.

V is TRBV28 and J is TRBJ1-2; no clear D. The ends were cut back, 6 bases at V and 4 bases at J, with 12 bases in the middle. Germline V gene lookup returns CDR1 MDHEN and CDR2 SYDVKM. The CDR3 covers 13 residues. CDR3 nucleotides: TGTGCCAGCAGCCCCCTGGACGGCTATGGCTACACCTTC. It specifies CASSPLDGYGYTF.

This clonotype was seen only once. The junction differs from germline at one of its ends, possibly a read error. V and J are TRBV28 and TRBJ2-7; 7 positions match TRBD1. The CDR3 runs 14 residues. Germline lookup yields CDR1 MDHEN and CDR2 SYDVKM. The CDR3 bases are TGTGCCAGCAGCGGACAGGATTTCTCCTATGAGCAGTACTTC. It codes for CASSGQDFSYEQYF.

With regard to this clonotype: A much bigger clone sits one base away, suggesting this may be a read error. The chain links TRBV4-3 to TRBJ2-7; tentative D call: TRBD2 (7 bases). In germline, CDR1 is LGHNA, CDR2 YSLEER. The CDR3 sequence is 15 residues long. The CDR3 DNA follows: TGCGCCAGCAGCCAACTCGAGTCGGGGGGCTACGGGCAGTACTTC. Encoded protein: CASSQLESGGYGQYF.

The chain combines TRBV28 with TRBJ1-5; TRBD1 aligns across 7 bases. The CDR3 contains 14 residues. Germline V gene sequence: CDR1 MDHEN, CDR2 SYDVKM. The chain's CDR3 is CVITPGGRNQPQHF. The CDR3 nucleotides read TGTGTCATCACTCCAGGGGGACGCAATCAGCCCCAGCATTTT.

A word on this clonotype: A much larger clone is a single base away; this may be a read error. The chain links TRBV6-6 to TRBJ2-2; no clear D. The germline V gene has CDR1 MNHNY and CDR2 SVGAGI (reference sequence). The CDR3 covers 14 residues. CDR3 sequence reads: CACSLIENTGELFF. CDR3 nucleotides: TGTGCCTGCAGTTTGATAGAGAACACCGGGGAGCTGTTTTTT.

The chain is built from TRBV29-1 and TRBJ1-1; possibly TRBD1 for D (5 bases). CDR1 and CDR2 (germline): SQVTM, ANQGSEA. V lost 0 bases and J 4 bases, leaving 21 bases between the germline ends. The CDR3 spans 17 residues. In DNA, the CDR3 is TGCAGCGTTGAAGATGGGCAGGGAGGCTTCATGAGCACTGAAGCTTTCTTT. Translation: CSVEDGQGGFMSTEAFF.

J is TRBJ2-3 and V is TRBV7-8, with 10 bases lining up with TRBD2. The V segment lost 1 base and the J segment 3 bases; nucleotides outside the gene matches: 10. Germline CDR1 reads SGHVS; CDR2 reads FQNEAQ. The CDR3 length is 18 residues. This CDR3 is CASSLVQREGIPTDTQYF. CDR3 coding DNA: TGTGCCAGCAGCTTAGTCCAGCGGGAGGGAATTCCGACAGATACGCAGTATTTT. The full variable domain, completed using reference TRBV7-8 and TRBJ2-3, is GAGVSQSPRYKVAKRGQDVALRCDPISGHVSLFWYQQALGQGPEFLTYFQNEAQLDKSGLPSDRFFAERPEGSVSTLKIQRTQQEDSAVYLCASSLVQREGIPTDTQYFGPGTRLTVL.

V and J are TRBV5-4 and TRBJ2-1, with 10 bases lining up with TRBD1. Trimming took 4 bases from V and 7 from J; bases not matched to a gene: 8. Germline CDR1 reads SGHNT; CDR2 reads YYREEE (reference sequence). This CDR3 comprises 15 residues. The CDR3 region is CASSRDRGAPNEQFF. In DNA, the CDR3 is TGTGCCAGCAGCCGGGACAGGGGAGCCCCGAATGAGCAGTTCTTC.

Concerning this clonotype: A much larger clone is a single base away; this may be a read error. The chain is built from TRBV10-3 and TRBJ1-1; D ambiguous. Between the trimmed V and J ends, which lost 2 bases and 7 bases, there was a span of 5 bases. Germline loops: CDR1 ENHRY, CDR2 SYGVKD. The CDR3 loop spans 11 amino acids. The CDR3 DNA sequence: TGTGCCATCAGTGAGGTTGGTGAAGCTTTCTTT. Translated, it gives CAISEVGEAFF.

Remarks on this clonotype: This clone may be a read error of a much larger clone one base away. J is TRBJ1-1 and V is TRBV6-2 or TRBV6-3; D is undetermined. V shed 0 bases and J shed 2 bases, with 4 bases lying between them. The CDR3 is 13 amino acids. The V gene's germline CDR1 is MNHEY and CDR2 SVGEGT. The CDR3 bases are TGTGCCAGCAGTTACTCGGTTAACACTGAAGCTTTCTTT. Encoded protein: CASSYSVNTEAFF.

The chain recombines TRBV11-2 with TRBJ2-7; TRBD2 agrees at 10 bases. The V segment lost 5 bases and the J segment 4 bases; nucleotides outside the gene matches: 20. This CDR3 has 19 amino acids. Looked up from germline, CDR1 is SGHAT and CDR2 is FQNNGV. This CDR3 is CASSPMRRSRGLAEYEQYF. The DNA for the CDR3 is TGTGCCAGCAGCCCTATGAGGAGGAGTAGAGGACTAGCGGAGTACGAGCAGTACTTC.